This record covers a single TCR beta chain. Its matching antigen is unknown. In making TCR beta libraries, quantitative 5'-RACE with molecular barcodes was used. Via MiXCR, TCRdb re-called the 5' RACE reads, giving one row per CDR3 protein. The sample records tens of thousands of distinct CDR3 sequences, around 6% being singletons. These data come from a study of CD8 T cells in ankylosing spondylitis. V was clipped by 5 bases and J by 3 bases; unmatched bases: 10. Per germline, CDR1 SEHNR and CDR2 FQNEAQ (reference sequence). The CDR3 is made up of 16 amino acids. General study points: There was a TCR beta motif, made of several highly homologous variants, that appeared characteristic of ankylosing spondylitis blood. It was reported that disease-linked clones were significantly enriched in matched ankylosing spondylitis synovial fluid.

The clonotype comes from a male donor with ankylosing spondylitis or in good health (not recorded which). V is TRBV7-9 and J is TRBJ1-1; 9 positions agree with TRBD1. Sequenced input: blood, either unsorted or a sorted T cell fraction (not recorded which). CDR3 coding DNA: TGTGCCAGCAGCCCCGGGACAGGGATGGGGGACACTGAAGCTTTCTTT. As protein: CASSPGTGMGDTEAFF.